Sequencing of this T cell receptor (beta chain) was carried out in a study of blood T cells in healthy people across ages. Overall study findings and caveats: Strong correlation was found linking TCR beta diversity to naive T cell percentage.

Through a sample-barcoded 5' primer and a J-beta primer mix, a second PCR was run for roughly 6 to 12 cycles. Each cDNA molecule was tagged by a template-switch adaptor that had 12 random nucleotides. TCRdb re-analysed the 5' RACE reads in MiXCR, keeping a single row per CDR3 protein. The sample holds 550,000 to 600,000 distinct CDR3 sequences; roughly 28% are singletons and the top ten take 18%. In this sample, this clonotype turned up a few times. No antigen is known for it. V was shortened by 7 bases and J by 4 bases, with 13 bases between the two germline ends. The germline V gene encodes CDR1 DFQATT and CDR2 SNEGSKA (reference sequence). The CDR3 sequence is 12 residues long. Sample donors were healthy Caucasian individuals that came from Russia, aged 6 to 90. Isolation per sample recovered at least 7 million PBMCs.

The chain has TRBV20-1 and TRBJ2-5; D perhaps matches TRBD1 (6 bases). What was sequenced was blood. The receptor was isolated from a woman in her 70s in good health. The CDR3 here is CSVRGHAETQYF. Here the CDR3 DNA reads TGCAGTGTTCGGGGACATGCAGAGACCCAGTACTTC.